What follows are 27 T cell receptor beta chains derived from one specimen sequenced in a study of shared T cell receptors in the human thymus. Assay: immunoSEQ multiplex PCR; the TCRdb copy retains only in-frame clones and omits some. Among 450,000 to 650,000 clones listed, 70% to 80% were seen once. This sample was shared with a second study, whose subject was human thymus T cells.

Material: thymocytes. Receptors originate from a boy less than two years old with a congenital heart defect.

Only one count was recorded for this clone. The chain recombines TRBV15 with TRBJ2-7; tentative D call: TRBD1 (6 bases). This CDR3 spans 13 amino acids. Germline CDR1 is LNHNV and CDR2 is YYDKDF (reference sequence). Between the trimmed V and J ends, which lost 1 base and 6 bases, there was a span of 10 bases. The CDR3 sequence: CATSRGTAVEQYF. DNA of the CDR3: TGTGCCACCAGCAGAGGGACAGCAGTCGAGCAGTACTTC.

The CDR3 region is CAITGGQDSGNTIYF. The CDR3 DNA sequence: TGTGCCATCACCGGAGGACAGGACTCTGGAAACACCATATATTTT. The rearrangement joins TRBV10-3 to TRBJ1-3; 7 positions match TRBD1. Germline lookup yields CDR1 ENHRY and CDR2 SYGVKD. Trimming cost V 7 bases and J 0 bases; bases outside gene matches: 6. The CDR3 consists of 15 residues.

V is TRBV19 and J is TRBJ1-2; D ambiguous. Germline V gene sequence: CDR1 LNHDA, CDR2 SQIVND (reference sequence). This CDR3 spans 16 amino acids. V was clipped by 5 bases and J by 0 bases, with 16 bases between them. The CDR3 region is CASSPSAGRTNYGYTF. DNA of the CDR3: TGTGCCAGTAGTCCCTCTGCGGGGAGGACTAACTATGGCTACACCTTC.

The rearrangement uses TRBV7-2 and TRBJ2-5; a possible D gene is TRBD1 (6 bases). V was clipped by 4 bases and J by 1 base, with 16 bases between them. The germline V gene encodes CDR1 SGHTA and CDR2 FQGNSA. The CDR3 is made up of 16 amino acids. The CDR3 protein is CASSSPRQAIQETQYF. CDR3 coding DNA: TGTGCCAGCAGCTCCCCACGACAGGCTATCCAAGAGACCCAGTACTTC.

The genes are TRBV15 and TRBJ2-1; 12 bases fit TRBD2. The CDR3 is 15 residues long. The V gene end was trimmed by 3 bases and the J gene end by 6 bases; junction bases not matched to a gene: 3. CDR1 is LNHNV and CDR2 is YYDKDF in the germline V gene (reference sequence). The CDR3 sequence is CATSRTSGSSNEQFF. The CDR3 DNA sequence: TGTGCCACCAGCAGGACTAGCGGGAGTAGCAATGAGCAGTTCTTC. Variable domain in full (rest from reference TRBV15 and TRBJ2-1): DAMVIQNPRYQVTQFGKPVTLSCSQTLNHNVMYWYQQKSSQAPKLLFHYYDKDFNNEADTPDNFQSRRPNTSFCFLDIRSPGLGDTAMYLCATSRTSGSSNEQFFGPGTRLTVL.

V and J are TRBV11-2 and TRBJ1-5; no reliable D call. The CDR3 extends over 18 amino acids. Germline values: CDR1 SGHAT, CDR2 FQNNGV. V was clipped by 0 bases and J by 1 base, with 16 bases between them. CDR3 nucleotide sequence: TGTGCCAGCAGCTTAGATGGAGGGCAGGCAGAAAGCAATCAGCCCCAGCATTTT. Its translation is CASSLDGGQAESNQPQHF.

This rearrangement joins TRBV15 to TRBJ1-5; 7 bases fit TRBD1. Trimming removed 8 bases from V and 4 bases from J; junction bases left unmatched: 14. Germline V lookup: CDR1 LNHNV, CDR2 YYDKDF (reference sequence). The CDR3 runs to 16 residues. The CDR3 is CATGEGRKGANQPQHF. CDR3 DNA: TGTGCCACCGGAGAAGGAAGGAAGGGGGCGAATCAGCCCCAGCATTTT. Filled out from reference TRBV15 and TRBJ1-5, the complete variable domain reads DAMVIQNPRYQVTQFGKPVTLSCSQTLNHNVMYWYQQKSSQAPKLLFHYYDKDFNNEADTPDNFQSRRPNTSFCFLDIRSPGLGDTAMYLCATGEGRKGANQPQHFGDGTRLSIL.

This chain uses TRBV27 with TRBJ1-4; D not certain. The V end was cut by 5 bases, the J end by 8 bases, with 15 bases between. The germline CDR1 and CDR2 sequences are MNHEY and SMNVEV (reference sequence). The CDR3 sequence is 14 residues long. The CDR3 reads CASSPSGSGEKLFF. CDR3 sequence (DNA): TGTGCCAGCAGTCCCTCGGGTTCGGGAGAAAAACTGTTTTTT.

The gene calls are TRBV7-9 and TRBJ2-3, with TRBD2 matching 9 bases. Germline trimming cut 1 base from V and 12 bases from J; bases unmatched to any gene: 2. Germline-derived CDR1 and CDR2 are SEHNR and FQNEAQ (reference sequence). The CDR3 is 12 amino acids. The CDR3 DNA reads TGTGCCAGCAGCTTAGGTCTAGCGGGACAGTATTTT. Amino acid sequence: CASSLGLAGQYF. Using reference TRBV7-9 and TRBJ2-3 for the parts outside the CDR3, the full variable domain is DTGVSQNPRHKITKRGQNVTFRCDPISEHNRLYWYRQTLGQGPEFLTYFQNEAQLEKSRLLSDRFSAERPKGSFSTLEIQRTEQGDSAMYLCASSLGLAGQYFGPGTRLTVL.

The chain recombines TRBV5-1 with TRBJ1-4; maybe TRBD1 (6 bases). This CDR3 comprises 15 residues. V was trimmed by 1 base and J by 8 bases, leaving 15 bases between them. CDR1 and CDR2 (germline): SGHRS, YFSETQ. CDR3 protein: CASSLFGGQNEKLFF. Here the CDR3 DNA reads TGCGCCAGCAGCTTGTTTGGGGGACAAAACGAAAAACTGTTTTTT.

The chain joins TRBV11-2 to TRBJ2-2; maybe TRBD1 (6 bases). Germline CDR1 and CDR2: SGHAT and FQNNGV. The CDR3 sequence is 17 residues long. V lost 7 bases, J lost 3 bases, and 21 bases lay in between. CDR3 amino acids: CASTQGADQGHTGELFF. The CDR3 region has the DNA TGTGCCAGCACCCAAGGGGCGGATCAGGGGCACACCGGGGAGCTGTTTTTT.

The CDR3 bases are TGTGCCAGCAGTGACCGGGACAGGGTTAAGTATTTT. This gives the protein CASSDRDRVKYF. V and J are TRBV6-4 and TRBJ2-3; 9 bases align to TRBD1. Looked up from germline, CDR1 is MRHNA and CDR2 is SNTAGT. The CDR3 contains 12 residues. V gave up 2 bases and J gave up 13 bases; unmatched junction bases: 4.

V gene TRBV19 combines with J gene TRBJ2-5, with a possible D match to TRBD2 (5 bases). Between the trimmed V and J ends, which lost 3 bases and 5 bases, there was a span of 16 bases. Germline V gene sequence: CDR1 LNHDA, CDR2 SQIVND (reference sequence). This CDR3 region has 15 residues. CDR3 coding DNA: TGTGCCAGTAGTATGCTAGGGAGACTGGCGGAGACCCAGTACTTC. This encodes CASSMLGRLAETQYF.

This chain uses TRBV6-5 with TRBJ1-5; D is possibly TRBD1 (5 bases). V was clipped by 5 bases and J by 3 bases, with 11 bases between them. This CDR3 comprises 14 residues. The germline CDR1 and CDR2 sequences are MNHEY and SVGAGI. The chain's CDR3 is CASSLNRHNQPQHF. The CDR3 nucleotides read TGTGCCAGCAGTCTCAACAGGCACAATCAGCCCCAGCATTTT.

This clone appeared a few times. This chain joins TRBV25-1 and TRBJ1-1; 9 bases agree with TRBD1. This CDR3 is 14 amino acids long. Germline V gives CDR1 MGHDK, CDR2 SYGVNS. Trimming took 6 bases from V and 1 from J; bases not matched to a gene: 3. CDR3 DNA: TGTGCCAGCAGCAGGGACAGGGCGAACACTGAAGCTTTCTTT. Its protein is CASSRDRANTEAFF.

The rearrangement uses TRBV12-5 and TRBJ2-2; the D gene is possibly TRBD1 (5 bases). CDR3 length: 19 amino acids. Per germline, CDR1 LGHNT and CDR2 FRNRAP. Trimming took off 1 base at V and 0 bases at J, with 18 bases between the two ends. This CDR3 reads CASGLDSGCPFANTGELFF. CDR3 sequence (DNA): TGTGCTAGTGGTTTGGATTCAGGGTGCCCGTTTGCGAACACCGGGGAGCTGTTTTTT. Looking up the rest from reference TRBV12-5 and TRBJ2-2 gives the full variable domain: DARVTQTPRHKVTEMGQEVTMRCQPILGHNTVFWYRQTMMQGLELLAYFRNRAPLDDSGMPKDRFSAEMPDATLATLKIQPSEPRDSAVYFCASGLDSGCPFANTGELFFGEGSRLTVL.

The chain has TRBV25-1 and TRBJ2-5; 7 bases line up with TRBD1. After removal of 1 base from V and 5 bases from J, the junction contained 7 bases not matched to a gene. The CDR3 runs 15 residues. Per the germline V gene, CDR1 is MGHDK and CDR2 is SYGVNS. The CDR3 coding sequence is TGTGCCAGCAGTGAATTGAGGGGGCCGGGGGAGACCCAGTACTTC. Residues: CASSELRGPGETQYF.

The CDR3 coding sequence is TGTGCCAGCAACCATAATGGGGGCTACTCCTACAATGAGCAGTTCTTC. Translation gives CASNHNGGYSYNEQFF. The J gene is TRBJ2-1, the V gene TRBV25-1; possibly TRBD1 for D (6 bases). Between the trimmed V and J ends, which lost 7 bases and 0 bases, there was a span of 16 bases. The CDR3 contains 16 residues. The germline gives CDR1 MGHDK, CDR2 SYGVNS. The complete variable domain, with remaining parts taken from reference TRBV25-1 and TRBJ2-1, reads EADIYQTPRYLVIGTGKKITLECSQTMGHDKMYWYQQDPGMELHLIHYSYGVNSTEKGDLSSESTVSRIRTEHFPLTLESARPSHTSQYLCASNHNGGYSYNEQFFGPGTRLTVL.

The chain links TRBV27 to TRBJ1-4, with TRBD1 as a possible D gene (6 bases). CDR1 is MNHEY and CDR2 is SMNVEV in the germline V gene (reference sequence). The CDR3 contains 15 residues. Between the trimmed V and J ends, which lost 4 bases and 11 bases, there was a span of 20 bases. CDR3 sequence (DNA): TGTGCCAGCAGTTCGGGTGGGGGGGGCCAAGGGAAACTGTTTTTT. The encoded protein is CASSSGGGGQGKLFF.

This clone has just a few counts. The genes are TRBV7-6 and TRBJ1-5; perhaps TRBD1 as D (5 bases). Germline CDR1 reads SGHVS; CDR2 reads FNYEAQ. V was pared by 4 bases and J by 2 bases, with 24 bases between. The length of the CDR3 is 19 residues. The CDR3 loop is CASSSTTRPAGGGNQPQHF. Written as DNA, the CDR3 is TGTGCCAGCAGCTCCACTACACGGCCGGCCGGAGGGGGCAATCAGCCCCAGCATTTT.

The rearrangement joins TRBV4-3 to TRBJ1-6; D uncertain. The CDR3 runs 15 residues. The V end lost 2 bases, the J end lost 9 bases, and 14 bases lay between the germline ends. Germline CDR1 reads LGHNA; CDR2 reads YSLEER. CDR3 protein: CASSQLTGSASPLHF. The CDR3 DNA sequence: TGCGCCAGCAGCCAACTAACGGGGTCCGCTTCACCCCTCCACTTT.

The count of this clone is one. This chain joins TRBV15 and TRBJ1-4; 8 bases agree with TRBD1. With V trimmed by 4 bases and J by 4 bases, 17 bases remained unmatched. The CDR3 spans 19 residues. Germline V lookup: CDR1 LNHNV, CDR2 YYDKDF (reference sequence). The CDR3: CATSITKGRGPGHNEKLFF. For the CDR3, the DNA is TGTGCCACCAGCATAACAAAGGGCAGGGGGCCAGGCCATAATGAAAAACTGTTTTTT.

This rearrangement joins TRBV25-1 to TRBJ2-7; 9 positions agree with TRBD1. This CDR3 is built from 15 residues. Germline-derived CDR1 and CDR2 are MGHDK and SYGVNS. Unmatched junction bases numbered 8, after V lost 4 bases and J lost 4 bases. The DNA for the CDR3 is TGTGCCAGCAGTGCGACCCGGGGACAGGGTTACGAGCAGTACTTC. Encoded protein: CASSATRGQGYEQYF.

This clone was detected a few times. V usage is TRBV11-3 and J usage is TRBJ2-5, with 9 nucleotides matching TRBD1. V gave up 0 bases and J gave up 5 bases; unmatched junction bases: 7. The length of the CDR3 is 16 residues. Germline V gives CDR1 SGHNT, CDR2 YENEEA. CDR3 coding DNA: TGTGCCAGCAGCTTAGAAGCCGGGACAGGGTGCGAGACCCAGTACTTC. It encodes CASSLEAGTGCETQYF.

In its sample, this clone was seen a few times. V and J are TRBV5-1 and TRBJ2-1; 8 bases map to TRBD2. The junction had 3 bases not matched to a gene; V was cut back by 0 bases and J by 4 bases. Germline CDR1 reads SGHRS; CDR2 reads YFSETQ. The CDR3 is 15 residues long. The CDR3 coding sequence is TGCGCCAGCAGCTTGGCGGGAGGGGAATACAATGAGCAGTTCTTC. This sequence encodes CASSLAGGEYNEQFF.

A note on this clone: At the DNA level, this CDR3 is encoded by other sequences in the same sample as well. The chain has TRBV27 and TRBJ1-1, with D hard to call. CDR1 is MNHEY and CDR2 is SMNVEV in the germline V gene (reference sequence). Deletions cut 5 bases from V and 1 base from J, with 8 bases between. The CDR3 consists of 13 residues. CDR3 sequence reads: CASSLSRNTEAFF. The CDR3 DNA reads TGTGCCAGCAGTCTCTCCAGGAACACTGAAGCTTTCTTT.

The chain carries TRBV30 and TRBJ1-1; 10 bases align to TRBD1. Per the germline V gene, CDR1 is GTSNPN and CDR2 is SVGIG (reference sequence). CDR3 length: 17 residues. The V and J ends lost 2 bases and 1 base, in that order; junction bases with no gene match: 10. CDR3 DNA sequence: TGTGCCTGGAGTCCGAGACAGGGGGCAACATCGAACACTGAAGCTTTCTTT. Its translation is CAWSPRQGATSNTEAFF.